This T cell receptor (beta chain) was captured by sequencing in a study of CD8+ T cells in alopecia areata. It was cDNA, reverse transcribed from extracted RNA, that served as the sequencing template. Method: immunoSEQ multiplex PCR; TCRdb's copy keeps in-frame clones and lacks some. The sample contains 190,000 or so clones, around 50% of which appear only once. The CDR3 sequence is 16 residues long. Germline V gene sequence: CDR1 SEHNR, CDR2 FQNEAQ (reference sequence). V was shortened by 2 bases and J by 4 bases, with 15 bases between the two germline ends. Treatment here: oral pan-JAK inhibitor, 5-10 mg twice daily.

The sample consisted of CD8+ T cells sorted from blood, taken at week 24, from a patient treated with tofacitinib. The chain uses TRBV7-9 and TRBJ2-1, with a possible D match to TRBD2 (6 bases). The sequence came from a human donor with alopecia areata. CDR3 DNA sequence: TGTGCCAGCAGCTTAAGGGGCGGGACCTCATACAATGAGCAGTTCTTC. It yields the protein CASSLRGGTSYNEQFF.